The 8 T cell receptor beta chains listed next were all sequenced from one sample in a study of CD8 T cells in Susac syndrome. A quantity of roughly 0.5 to 1 ug RNA underwent reverse transcription using random hexamers. TCRdb redid the calling of the immunoSEQ multiplex PCR reads with MiXCR, one entry per CDR3 protein. This sample has some 180,000 distinct CDR3 sequences, with about 95% found just once. The sample consisted of CD4+ T cells from PBMCs. All receptors come from a human donor with Susac syndrome.

The gene calls are TRBV3-1 and TRBJ1-1, with D perhaps TRBD1 (5 bases). The germline CDR1 and CDR2 sequences are LGHDT and YNNKEL (reference sequence). Trimming cost V 3 bases and J 1 base, with 12 bases left between them. The CDR3 runs to 15 residues. This CDR3 is CASSQGDSRNTEAFF. For the CDR3, the DNA is TGTGCCAGCAGCCAGGGGGACTCGAGGAACACTGAAGCTTTCTTT.

The gene calls are TRBV5-5 and TRBJ1-1, with TRBD1 matching 7 bases. The V gene end was trimmed by 4 bases and the J gene end by 3 bases; junction bases not matched to a gene: 6. The CDR3 runs 14 residues. Germline CDR1 SGHKS, CDR2 YYEKEE (reference sequence). The CDR3 coding sequence is TGTGCCAGCAGCCAGATCGGGACAGACACTGAAGCTTTCTTT. Residues: CASSQIGTDTEAFF. The variable domain in full, with the rest retrieved from reference TRBV5-5 and TRBJ1-1, is DAGVTQSPTHLIKTRGQQVTLRCSPISGHKSVSWYQQVLGQGPQFIFQYYEKEERGRGNFPDRFSARQFPNYSSELNVNALLLGDSALYLCASSQIGTDTEAFFGQGTRLTVV.

The chain couples TRBV29-1 to TRBJ1-1; TRBD1 agrees at 8 bases. From germline, CDR1 is SQVTM and CDR2 ANQGSEA. The CDR3 sequence is 14 residues long. V shed 6 bases and J 5 bases; nucleotides not matched to a gene: 11. CDR3 nucleotides: TGCAGCGTGGGGGACCGCAGGGGGCAGACTGAAGCTTTCTTT. This codes for CSVGDRRGQTEAFF.

The chain couples TRBV4-2 to TRBJ2-3; no clear D gene. V was clipped by 0 bases and J by 2 bases, with 12 bases between them. Germline V lookup: CDR1 LGHNA, CDR2 YNFKEQ. The CDR3 length is 16 residues. The CDR3 sequence is CASSQDPGAFTDTQYF. The CDR3 DNA follows: TGTGCCAGCAGCCAAGATCCGGGTGCATTCACAGATACGCAGTATTTT.

The chain recombines TRBV28 with TRBJ1-5; TRBD1 aligns across 9 bases. Trimming removed 5 bases from V and 7 bases from J; junction bases left unmatched: 12. The CDR3 loop spans 16 amino acids. Germline V gene lookup returns CDR1 MDHEN and CDR2 SYDVKM. CDR3 loop: CASSAAGTGFYQPQHF. The CDR3 nucleotides are TGTGCCAGCAGTGCGGCCGGGACAGGGTTTTACCAGCCCCAGCATTTT.

The V and J genes are TRBV28 and TRBJ2-7, with 7 positions matching TRBD1. The junction had 10 bases not matched to a gene; V was cut back by 3 bases and J by 5 bases. CDR3 length: 15 residues. Germline V CDR1 and CDR2: MDHEN, SYDVKM. The CDR3: CASSLRYRGVNEQYF. DNA of the CDR3: TGTGCCAGCAGTTTGCGTTACAGGGGAGTCAACGAGCAGTACTTC.

The rearrangement joins TRBV29-1 to TRBJ2-5; 10 bases align to TRBD1. Germline V gene lookup returns CDR1 SQVTM and CDR2 ANQGSEA. This CDR3 has 14 amino acids. The V gene end was trimmed by 3 bases and the J gene end by 5 bases; junction bases not matched to a gene: 6. CDR3 DNA sequence: TGCAGCGTTGATTTAGGGACAGGGGAGGAGACCCAGTACTTC. Translated, it gives CSVDLGTGEETQYF.

The rearrangement joins TRBV9 to TRBJ2-5, with 8 nucleotides matching TRBD2. The CDR3 runs 16 residues. Germline V CDR1 and CDR2: SGDLS, YYNGEE. V shed 0 bases and J 3 bases; nucleotides not matched to a gene: 7. The CDR3 region is CASSVGPVGREETQYF. DNA for the CDR3: TGTGCCAGCAGCGTAGGTCCCGTCGGGAGGGAAGAGACCCAGTACTTC.